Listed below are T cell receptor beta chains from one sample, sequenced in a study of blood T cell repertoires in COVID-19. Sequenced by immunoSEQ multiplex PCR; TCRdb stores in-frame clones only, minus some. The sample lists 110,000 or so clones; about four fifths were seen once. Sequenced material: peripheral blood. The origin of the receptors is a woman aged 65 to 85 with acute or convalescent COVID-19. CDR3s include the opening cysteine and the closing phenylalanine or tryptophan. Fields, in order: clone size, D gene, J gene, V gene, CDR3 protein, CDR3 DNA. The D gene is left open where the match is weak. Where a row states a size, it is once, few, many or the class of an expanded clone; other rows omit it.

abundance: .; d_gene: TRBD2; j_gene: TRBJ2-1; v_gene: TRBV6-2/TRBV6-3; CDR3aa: CASSYSLAGNEQFF; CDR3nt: TGTGCCAGCAGTTACTCCCTAGCGGGCAATGAGCAGTTCTTC
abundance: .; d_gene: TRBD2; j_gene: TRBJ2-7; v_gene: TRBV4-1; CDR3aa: CASSLSGAASYEQYF; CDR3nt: TGCGCCAGCAGCCTCAGCGGGGCGGCCTCCTACGAGCAGTACTTC
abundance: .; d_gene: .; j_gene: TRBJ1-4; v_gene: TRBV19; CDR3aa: CASSMRGANEKLFF; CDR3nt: TGTGCCAGTAGTATGCGGGGAGCTAATGAAAAACTGTTTTTT
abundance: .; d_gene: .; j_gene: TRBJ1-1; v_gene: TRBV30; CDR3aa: CAWSVQSGLEAFF; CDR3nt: TGTGCCTGGAGTGTACAATCAGGCCTTGAAGCTTTCTTT
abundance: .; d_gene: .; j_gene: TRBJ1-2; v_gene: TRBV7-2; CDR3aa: CASSPRTDNYGYTF; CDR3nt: TGTGCCAGCAGCCCAAGGACAGATAACTATGGCTACACCTTC
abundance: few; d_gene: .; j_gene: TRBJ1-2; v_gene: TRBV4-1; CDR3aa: CASSPAGGGYTF; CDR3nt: TGCGCCAGCAGCCCGGCGGGTGGAGGCTACACCTTC
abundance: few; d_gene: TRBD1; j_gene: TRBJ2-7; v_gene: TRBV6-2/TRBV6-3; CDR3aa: CASSLPPGTGDKYF; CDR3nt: TGTGCCAGCAGTTTGCCGCCCGGGACAGGGGATAAGTACTTC
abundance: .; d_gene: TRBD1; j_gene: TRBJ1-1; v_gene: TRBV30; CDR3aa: CAWSGGFFYAGGVMAFF; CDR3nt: TGTGCCTGGAGCGGAGGGTTCTTTTATGCAGGGGGCGTAATGGCTTTCTTT
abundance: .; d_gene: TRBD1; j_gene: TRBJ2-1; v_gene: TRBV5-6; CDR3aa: CASSFLTGYNEQFF; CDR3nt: TGTGCCAGCAGCTTCCTGACAGGGTACAATGAGCAGTTCTTC
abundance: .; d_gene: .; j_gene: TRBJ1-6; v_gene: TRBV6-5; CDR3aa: CASSYVRARRGSPLHF; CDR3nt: TGTGCCAGCAGTTACGTACGGGCAAGGAGGGGTTCACCCCTCCACTTT
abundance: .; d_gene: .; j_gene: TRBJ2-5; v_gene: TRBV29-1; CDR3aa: CSVEIPLESKTQYF; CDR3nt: TGCAGCGTTGAAATCCCCCTTGAGAGCAAGACCCAGTACTTC
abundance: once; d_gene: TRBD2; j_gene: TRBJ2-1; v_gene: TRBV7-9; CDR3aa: CASSALAGDHEQFF; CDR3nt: TGTGCCAGCAGCGCCCTAGCGGGAGATCATGAGCAGTTCTTC
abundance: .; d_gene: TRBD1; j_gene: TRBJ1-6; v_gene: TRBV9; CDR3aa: CASASGQEGGGEAPLHF; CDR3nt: TGTGCCAGCGCCTCAGGACAGGAGGGGGGAGGAGAGGCACCCCTCCACTTT
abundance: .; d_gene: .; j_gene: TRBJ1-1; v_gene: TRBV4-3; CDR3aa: CASSQGLGLNTEAFF; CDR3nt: TGCGCCAGCAGCCAAGGTCTGGGGCTGAACACTGAAGCTTTCTTT
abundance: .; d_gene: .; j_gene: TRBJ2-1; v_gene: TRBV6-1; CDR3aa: CASSEGSNEQFF; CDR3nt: TGTGCCAGCAGTGAAGGTAGCAATGAGCAGTTCTTC
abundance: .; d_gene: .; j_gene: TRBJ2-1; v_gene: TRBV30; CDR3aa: CAWSVGLNEQFF; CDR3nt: TGTGCCTGGAGTGTCGGACTGAATGAGCAGTTCTTC
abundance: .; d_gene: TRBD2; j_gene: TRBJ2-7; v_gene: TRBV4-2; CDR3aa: CASSSLAGGKYEQYF; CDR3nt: TGTGCCAGCAGTTCATTAGCGGGAGGGAAATACGAGCAGTACTTC
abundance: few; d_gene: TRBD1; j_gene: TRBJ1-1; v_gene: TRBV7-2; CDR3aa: CASSSRGGDRVSAFF; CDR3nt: TGTGCCAGCAGCTCTAGAGGTGGGGACAGGGTGTCAGCTTTCTTT
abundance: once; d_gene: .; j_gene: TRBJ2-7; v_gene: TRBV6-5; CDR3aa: CASRVGAESYEQYF; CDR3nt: TGTGCCAGTCGGGTTGGGGCTGAGTCCTACGAGCAGTACTTC
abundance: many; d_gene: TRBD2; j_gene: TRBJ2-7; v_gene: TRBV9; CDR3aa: CASSPTPGLADSYEQYF; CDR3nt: TGTGCCAGCAGCCCGACCCCGGGACTAGCGGATTCCTACGAGCAGTACTTC
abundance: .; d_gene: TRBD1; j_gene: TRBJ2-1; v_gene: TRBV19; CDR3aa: CASSRGDRATNEQFF; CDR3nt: TGTGCCAGTAGTAGAGGGGACAGGGCGACCAATGAGCAGTTCTTC
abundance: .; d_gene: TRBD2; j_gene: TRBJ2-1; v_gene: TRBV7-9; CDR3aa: CASSLLGSSGGSYNEQFF; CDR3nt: TGTGCCAGCAGCTTACTGGGTAGTAGCGGGGGCTCCTACAATGAGCAGTTCTTC
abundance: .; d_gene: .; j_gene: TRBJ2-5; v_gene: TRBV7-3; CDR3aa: CASSLNPPGSGETQYF; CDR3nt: TGTGCCAGCAGCTTAAATCCCCCGGGTAGTGGGGAGACCCAGTACTTC
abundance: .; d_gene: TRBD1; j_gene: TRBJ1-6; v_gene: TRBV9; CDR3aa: CASSPEDRRGSPLHF; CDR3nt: TGTGCCAGCAGCCCAGAGGACAGGCGGGGTTCACCCCTCCACTTT
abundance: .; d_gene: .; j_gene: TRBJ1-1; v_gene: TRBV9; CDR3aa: CASSVARVGTEAFF; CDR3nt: TGTGCCAGCAGCGTAGCCAGGGTAGGGACTGAAGCTTTCTTT